This T cell receptor beta chain emerged from a study of CD8 T cells in Susac syndrome. General study findings and limits: The study recognized that the number of individuals in its TCR sequencing and HLA analysis was relatively small.

The sequenced target, TCR beta, came from blood CD8+ and CD4+ T cells. The multiple sclerosis control group consisted of treatment-naive patients whose relapsing-remitting disease, which was either stable or active, fulfilled revised McDonald criteria. Reverse transcription of 0.5 to 1 ug RNA used random hexamers. From the immunoSEQ multiplex PCR reads, TCRdb called clonotypes with MiXCR, one entry per CDR3 protein. The table records 180,000 or so distinct CDR3 sequences, around 95% of them present only once. There are a few counts of this clonotype. Its antigen is unidentified. The CDR3 loop spans 14 amino acids. Germline values: CDR1 LNHDA, CDR2 SQIVND (reference sequence). Between the trimmed V and J ends, which lost 4 bases and 4 bases, there was a span of 11 bases.

The sample comprised CD4+ T cells from PBMCs. This receptor was taken from a human donor with multiple sclerosis. The chain employs TRBV19 and TRBJ2-1, with a possible D match to TRBD1 (5 bases). The CDR3 nucleotides are TGTGCCAGTAGTACGGGCAGGGATTACAATGAGCAGTTCTTC. Translating it yields CASSTGRDYNEQFF.